This TCR beta chain was retrieved from a study of Graves' ophthalmopathy and Graves' hyperthyroidism. The germline CDR1 and CDR2 sequences are MNHNS and SASEGT. Deletions cut 6 bases from V and 7 bases from J, with 18 bases between. CDR3 length: 14 residues. Certain patients, namely those with other autoimmune diseases, uncontrolled infections, pregnancy or lactation, were excluded. This clonotype was picked up many times. RNA transcripts served as template for amplifying TCR beta CDR3 sequences. Following a first-round RT-PCR that used HTBI primers, a second-round multiplex PCR was carried out. One entry per CDR3 protein, called by TCRdb with MiXCR from the multiplex PCR reads. The repertoire includes 170,000 or so distinct CDR3 sequences, approximately 40% of them detected once, and approximately 8.9% sits in the top ten.

V usage is TRBV6-1 and J usage is TRBJ2-5; the D gene is possibly TRBD1 (8 bases). The receptor comes from a man younger than 40 with Graves' ophthalmopathy. The sample taken for sequencing was peripheral blood. The CDR3 loop reads CASSDPTGEGTQYF. The CDR3 DNA is TGTGCCAGCAGCGACCCGACAGGGGAGGGGACCCAGTACTTC.